Listed below are T cell receptor beta chains from one sample, sequenced in a study of sequential checkpoint blockade in melanoma. Profiling relied on immunoSEQ multiplex PCR, and the TCRdb table lists in-frame clones only, not all of them. In the table there are more than 30,000 clones, 70% to 90% of which are singletons. This specimen consisted of CD8+ T cells sorted from blood (inferred from file names), obtained from a patient given nivolumab and ipilimumab in sequence. The receptors shown here come from a human donor with melanoma. The CDR3 runs from the conserved cysteine through the conserved F or W. A D gene is named only where the DNA matches it firmly. A row's size may be missing; if present it is once, few, many or a size class.

d_call clone_size j_call v_call cdr3_aa cdr3_nt
TRBD2 - TRBJ2-3 TRBV11-2 CASSLLAGVGDTQYF TGTGCCAGCAGCTTATTAGCGGGAGTTGGGGATACGCAGTATTTT
- - TRBJ2-7 TRBV7-9 CASSPDEAEQYF TGTGCCAGCAGCCCTGATGAGGCCGAGCAGTACTTC
TRBD1 once TRBJ2-1 TRBV4-2 CASSPGQGHYNEQFF TGTGCCAGCAGCCCTGGACAGGGTCACTACAATGAGCAGTTCTTC
- - TRBJ2-4 TRBV2 CASSEVGGKNIQYF TGTGCCAGCAGTGAAGTAGGCGGAAAAAACATTCAGTACTTC
- - TRBJ2-2 TRBV13 CASRHSTGNTGELFF TGTGCCAGCAGACATTCGACAGGGAACACCGGGGAGCTGTTTTTT
TRBD1 - TRBJ1-2 TRBV7-9 CASSTGQRNYGYTF TGTGCCAGCAGCACGGGACAGAGAAACTATGGCTACACCTTC
- - TRBJ1-4 TRBV4-3 CASSRLDSDNEKLFF TGCGCCAGCAGCCGTTTGGACAGCGACAATGAAAAACTGTTTTTT
- medium-sized TRBJ2-2 TRBV27 CASSPERANTGELFF TGTGCCAGCAGTCCGGAGAGAGCGAACACCGGGGAGCTGTTTTTT
- few TRBJ1-5 TRBV30 CAWSRRAANQPQHF TGTGCCTGGAGTAGGAGGGCGGCCAATCAGCCCCAGCATTTT
- - TRBJ2-7 TRBV7-9 CASSHEDGGSYEQYF TGTGCCAGCAGCCACGAGGACGGAGGCTCCTACGAGCAGTACTTC
TRBD1 - TRBJ1-5 TRBV9 CASSAEQGAGGNQPQHF TGTGCCAGCAGCGCAGAACAGGGGGCGGGTGGCAATCAGCCCCAGCATTTT
- - TRBJ2-7 TRBV5-6 CASSLGLGGEQYF TGTGCCAGCAGCTTGGGGTTGGGGGGCGAGCAGTACTTC
- - TRBJ2-2 TRBV28 CASSSSEEGGTGELFF TGTGCCAGCAGTTCCTCGGAGGAGGGAGGCACCGGGGAGCTGTTTTTT